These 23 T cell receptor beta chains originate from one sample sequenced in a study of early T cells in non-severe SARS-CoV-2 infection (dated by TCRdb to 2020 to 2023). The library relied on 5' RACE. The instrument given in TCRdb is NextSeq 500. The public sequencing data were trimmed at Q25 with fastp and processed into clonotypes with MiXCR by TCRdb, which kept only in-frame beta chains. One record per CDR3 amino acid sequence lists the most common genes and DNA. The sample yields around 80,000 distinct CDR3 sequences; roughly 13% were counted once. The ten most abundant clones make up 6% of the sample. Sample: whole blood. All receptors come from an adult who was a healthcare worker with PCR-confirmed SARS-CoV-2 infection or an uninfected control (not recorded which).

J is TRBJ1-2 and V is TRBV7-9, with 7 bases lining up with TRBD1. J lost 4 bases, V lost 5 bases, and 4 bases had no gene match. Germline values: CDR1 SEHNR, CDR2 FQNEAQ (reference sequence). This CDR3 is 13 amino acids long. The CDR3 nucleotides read TGTGCCAGCAGCCGGGACAGTATCTATGGCTACACCTTC. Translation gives CASSRDSIYGYTF.

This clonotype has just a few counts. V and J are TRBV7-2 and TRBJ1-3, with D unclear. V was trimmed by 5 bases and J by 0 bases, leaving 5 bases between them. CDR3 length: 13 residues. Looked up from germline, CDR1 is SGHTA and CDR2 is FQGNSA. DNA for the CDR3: TGTGCCAGCAGCCCGTACTCTGGAAACACCATATATTTT. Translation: CASSPYSGNTIYF.

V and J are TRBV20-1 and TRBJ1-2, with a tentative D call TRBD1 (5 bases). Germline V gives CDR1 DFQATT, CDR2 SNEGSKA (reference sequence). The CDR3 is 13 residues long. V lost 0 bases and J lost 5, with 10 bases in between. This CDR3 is CSAREGVRYGYTF. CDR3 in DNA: TGCAGTGCTAGAGAGGGGGTGAGATATGGCTACACCTTC.

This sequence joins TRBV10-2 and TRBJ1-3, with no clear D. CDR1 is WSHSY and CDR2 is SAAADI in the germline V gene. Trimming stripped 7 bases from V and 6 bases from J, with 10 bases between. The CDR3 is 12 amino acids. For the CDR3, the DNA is TGCGCCAGCACCGCGGGAGAAAACACCATATATTTT. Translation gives CASTAGENTIYF.

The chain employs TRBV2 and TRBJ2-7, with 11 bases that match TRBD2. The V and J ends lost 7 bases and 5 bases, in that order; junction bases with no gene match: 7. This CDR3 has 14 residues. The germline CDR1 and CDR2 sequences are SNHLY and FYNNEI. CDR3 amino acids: CASKLAGAADEQYF. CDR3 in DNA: TGTGCCAGCAAACTAGCGGGAGCGGCTGACGAGCAGTACTTC. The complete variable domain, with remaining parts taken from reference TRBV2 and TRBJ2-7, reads EPEVTQTPSHQVTQMGQEVILRCVPISNHLYFYWYRQILGQKVEFLVSFYNNEISEKSEIFDDQFSVERPDGSNFTLKIRSTKLEDSAMYFCASKLAGAADEQYFGPGTRLTVT.

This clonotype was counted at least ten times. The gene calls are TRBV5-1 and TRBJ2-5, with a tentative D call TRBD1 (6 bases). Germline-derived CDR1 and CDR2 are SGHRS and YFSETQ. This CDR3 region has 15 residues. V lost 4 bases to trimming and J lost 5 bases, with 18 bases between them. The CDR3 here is CASSLDPTGRETQYF. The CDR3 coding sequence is TGCGCCAGCAGCCTGGACCCTACAGGGCGGGAGACCCAGTACTTC.

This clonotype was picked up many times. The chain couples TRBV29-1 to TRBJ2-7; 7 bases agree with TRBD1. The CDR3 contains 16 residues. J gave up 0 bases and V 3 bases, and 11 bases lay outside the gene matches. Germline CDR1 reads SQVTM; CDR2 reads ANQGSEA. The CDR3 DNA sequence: TGCAGCGTTGATGACGGCAGGGGGTTAAGCTCCTACGAGCAGTACTTC. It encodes CSVDDGRGLSSYEQYF.

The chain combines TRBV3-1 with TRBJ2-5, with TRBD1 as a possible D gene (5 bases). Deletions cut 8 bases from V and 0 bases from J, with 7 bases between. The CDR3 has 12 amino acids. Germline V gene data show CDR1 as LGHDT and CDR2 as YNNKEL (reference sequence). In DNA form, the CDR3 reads TGTGCCAGCGACAGCTACCAAGAGACCCAGTACTTC. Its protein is CASDSYQETQYF.

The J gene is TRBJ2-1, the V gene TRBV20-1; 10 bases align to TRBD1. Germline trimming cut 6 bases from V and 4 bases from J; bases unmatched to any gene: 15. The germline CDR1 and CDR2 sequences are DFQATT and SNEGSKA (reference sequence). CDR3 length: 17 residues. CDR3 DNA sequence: TGCAGTGCGAGGACAGGGGGTTTAGCGGGCGGATACAATGAGCAGTTCTTC. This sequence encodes CSARTGGLAGGYNEQFF.

The CDR3 is CASSSGGATNEKLFF. CDR3 nucleotide sequence: TGTGCCAGCAGTTCCGGGGGTGCAACTAATGAAAAACTGTTTTTT. The V and J genes are TRBV28 and TRBJ1-4; possible D gene TRBD1, 5 bases. V was trimmed by 4 bases and J by 0 bases, leaving 9 bases between them. CDR1 is MDHEN and CDR2 is SYDVKM in the germline V gene. There are 15 residues in the CDR3. Complete variable domain (other parts from reference TRBV28 and TRBJ1-4): DVKVTQSSRYLVKRTGEKVFLECVQDMDHENMFWYRQDPGLGLRLIYFSYDVKMKEKGDIPEGYSVSREKKERFSLILESASTNQTSMYLCASSSGGATNEKLFFGSGTQLSVL.

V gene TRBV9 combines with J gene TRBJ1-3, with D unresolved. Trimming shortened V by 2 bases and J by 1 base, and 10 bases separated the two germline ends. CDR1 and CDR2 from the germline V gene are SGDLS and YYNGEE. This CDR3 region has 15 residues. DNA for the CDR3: TGTGCCAGCAGCGTCGAGGGTACGTCTGGAAACACCATATATTTT. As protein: CASSVEGTSGNTIYF.

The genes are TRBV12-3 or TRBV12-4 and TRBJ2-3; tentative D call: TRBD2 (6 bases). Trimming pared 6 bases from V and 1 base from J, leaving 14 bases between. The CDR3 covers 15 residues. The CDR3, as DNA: TGTGCCAGCAGACTTCTAGCGACCGGCACAGATACGCAGTATTTT. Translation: CASRLLATGTDTQYF.

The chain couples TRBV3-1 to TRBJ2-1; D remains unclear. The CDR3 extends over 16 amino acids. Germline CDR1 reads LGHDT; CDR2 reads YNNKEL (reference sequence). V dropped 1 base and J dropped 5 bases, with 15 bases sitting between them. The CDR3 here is CASSQVSVLTNNEQFF. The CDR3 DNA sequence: TGTGCCAGCAGCCAAGTATCAGTCCTCACCAACAATGAGCAGTTCTTC.

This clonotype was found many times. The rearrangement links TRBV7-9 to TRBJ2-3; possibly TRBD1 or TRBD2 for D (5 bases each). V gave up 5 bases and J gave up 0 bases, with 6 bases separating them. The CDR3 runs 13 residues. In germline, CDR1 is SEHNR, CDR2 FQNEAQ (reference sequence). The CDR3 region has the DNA TGTGCCAGCAGCCGGGACAGCACAGATACGCAGTATTTT. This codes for CASSRDSTDTQYF.

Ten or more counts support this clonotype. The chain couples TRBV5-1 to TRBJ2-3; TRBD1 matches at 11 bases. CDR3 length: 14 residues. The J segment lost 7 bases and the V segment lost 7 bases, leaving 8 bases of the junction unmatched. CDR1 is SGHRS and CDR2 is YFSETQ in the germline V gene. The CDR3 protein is CASRPGTGGYTQYF. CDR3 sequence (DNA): TGCGCCAGCCGTCCTGGGACAGGGGGGTATACGCAGTATTTT.

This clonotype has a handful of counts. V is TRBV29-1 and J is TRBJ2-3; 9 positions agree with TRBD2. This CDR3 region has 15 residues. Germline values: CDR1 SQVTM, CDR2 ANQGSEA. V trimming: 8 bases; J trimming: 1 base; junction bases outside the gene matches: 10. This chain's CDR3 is CSLSGIAGGTDTQYF. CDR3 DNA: TGCAGCCTGTCGGGGATAGCGGGGGGCACAGATACGCAGTATTTT.

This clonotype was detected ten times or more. The CDR3 DNA reads TGTGCCAGCAGCCGGACAGATTACTATGGCTACACCTTC. Amino acids: CASSRTDYYGYTF. The J gene is TRBJ1-2, the V gene TRBV3-1, with TRBD1 as a possible D gene (6 bases). CDR1 is LGHDT and CDR2 is YNNKEL in the germline V gene (reference sequence). Trimming cost V 4 bases and J 3 bases, with 9 bases left between them. CDR3 length: 13 residues.

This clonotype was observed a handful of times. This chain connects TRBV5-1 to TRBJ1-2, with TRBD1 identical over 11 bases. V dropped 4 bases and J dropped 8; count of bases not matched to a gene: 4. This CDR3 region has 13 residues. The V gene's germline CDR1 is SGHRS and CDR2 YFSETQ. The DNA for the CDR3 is TGCGCCAGCAGCCCGGACAGGGGGCCCGGCTACACCTTC. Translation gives CASSPDRGPGYTF.

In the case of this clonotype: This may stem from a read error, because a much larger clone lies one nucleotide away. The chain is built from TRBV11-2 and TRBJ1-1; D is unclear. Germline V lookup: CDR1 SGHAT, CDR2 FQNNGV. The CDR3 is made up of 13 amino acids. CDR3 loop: CAGSLTLSRKAFF. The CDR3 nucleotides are TGTGCCGGCAGCCTCACCCTCAGTAGGAAGGCTTTCTTT. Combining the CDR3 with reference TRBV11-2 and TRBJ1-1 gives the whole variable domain EAGVAQSPRYKIIEKRQSVAFWCNPISGHATLYWYQQILGQGPKLLIQFQNNGVVDDSQLPKDRFSAERLKGVDSTLKIQPAKLEDSAVYLCAGSLTLSRKAFFGQGTRLTVV.

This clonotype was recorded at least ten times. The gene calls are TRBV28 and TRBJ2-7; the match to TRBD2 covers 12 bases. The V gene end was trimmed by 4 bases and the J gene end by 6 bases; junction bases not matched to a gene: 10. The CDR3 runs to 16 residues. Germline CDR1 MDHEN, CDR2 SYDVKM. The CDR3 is CASSSFLAGGPFEQYF. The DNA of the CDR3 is TGTGCCAGCAGTTCATTTCTAGCGGGAGGGCCTTTCGAGCAGTACTTC.

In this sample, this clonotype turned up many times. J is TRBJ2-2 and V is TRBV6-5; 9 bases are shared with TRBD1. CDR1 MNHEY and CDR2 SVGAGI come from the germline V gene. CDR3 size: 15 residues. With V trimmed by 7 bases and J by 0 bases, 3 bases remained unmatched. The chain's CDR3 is CASKRQGANTGELFF. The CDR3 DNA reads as TGTGCCAGCAAAAGACAGGGGGCGAACACCGGGGAGCTGTTTTTT.

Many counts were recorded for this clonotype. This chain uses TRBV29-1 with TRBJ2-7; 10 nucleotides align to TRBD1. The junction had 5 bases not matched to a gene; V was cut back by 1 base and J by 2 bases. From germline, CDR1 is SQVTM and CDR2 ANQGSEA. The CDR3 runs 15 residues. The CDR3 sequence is CSVEGDRGRAYEQYF. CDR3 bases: TGCAGCGTTGAAGGGGACAGGGGTAGGGCCTACGAGCAGTACTTC.

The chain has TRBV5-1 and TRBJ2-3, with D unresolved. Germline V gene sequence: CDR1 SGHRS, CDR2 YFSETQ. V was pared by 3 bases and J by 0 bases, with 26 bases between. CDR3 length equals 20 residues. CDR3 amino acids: CASSSYGGRVGGESTDTQYF. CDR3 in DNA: TGCGCCAGCAGCTCTTATGGCGGACGGGTCGGTGGGGAAAGCACAGATACGCAGTATTTT. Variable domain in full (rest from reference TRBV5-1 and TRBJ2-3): KAGVTQTPRYLIKTRGQQVTLSCSPISGHRSVSWYQQTPGQGLQFLFEYFSETQRNKGNFPGRFSGRQFSNSRSEMNVSTLELGDSALYLCASSSYGGRVGGESTDTQYFGPGTRLTVL.